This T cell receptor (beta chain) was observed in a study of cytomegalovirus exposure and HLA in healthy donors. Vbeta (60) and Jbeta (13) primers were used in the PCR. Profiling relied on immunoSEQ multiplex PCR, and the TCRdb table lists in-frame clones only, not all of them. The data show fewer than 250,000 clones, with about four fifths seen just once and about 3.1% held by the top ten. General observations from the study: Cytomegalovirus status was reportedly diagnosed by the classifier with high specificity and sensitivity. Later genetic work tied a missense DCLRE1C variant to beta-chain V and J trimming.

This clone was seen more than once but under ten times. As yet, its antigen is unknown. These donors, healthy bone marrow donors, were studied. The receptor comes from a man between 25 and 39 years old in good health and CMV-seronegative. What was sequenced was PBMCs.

CDR3 DNA sequence: TGTGCCAGCAGTCCTACCGGGACAGGCCTGTATGGCTACACCTTC. Translated: CASSPTGTGLYGYTF. V usage is TRBV27 and J usage is TRBJ1-2; TRBD1 agrees at 8 bases. Trimming removed 5 bases from V and 5 bases from J; junction bases left unmatched: 10. The germline gives CDR1 MNHEY, CDR2 SMNVEV (reference sequence). This CDR3 region has 15 residues.